One and the same sample provided the 25 T cell receptor beta chains below, sequenced in a study of blood T cells in healthy people across ages. Using a J-beta primer mix together with a sample-barcoded 5' primer, a second PCR was run for roughly 7 to 11 cycles. TCRdb re-called the 5' RACE reads with MiXCR, one entry per CDR3 protein. The data hold roughly 730,000 distinct CDR3 sequences, with approximately 53% observed a single time. The sequencing input was blood. Receptors were obtained from a man in his forties in good health.

This clonotype was seen a few times. The rearrangement uses TRBV15 and TRBJ2-1; TRBD2 matches 7 bases. The J segment lost 8 bases and the V segment lost 6 bases, leaving 16 bases of the junction unmatched. The V gene's germline CDR1 is LNHNV and CDR2 YYDKDF (reference sequence). This CDR3 has 16 residues. The CDR3 sequence is CATRRLGGTTVDEQFF. In nucleotides, the CDR3 is TGTGCCACCAGGAGACTTGGAGGGACTACCGTGGATGAGCAGTTCTTC.

V and J are TRBV20-1 and TRBJ2-1, with D perhaps given as TRBD1 or TRBD2 (5 bases each). CDR1 is DFQATT, CDR2 SNEGSKA, per germline (reference sequence). CDR3 length: 15 residues. V was pared by 0 bases and J by 8 bases, with 17 bases between. The DNA of the CDR3 is TGCAGTGCTAGAGATGTGGGGACCAGTTGGGATGAGCAGTTCTTC. Translation: CSARDVGTSWDEQFF.

The V gene is TRBV6-5, the J gene TRBJ1-5; D possibly corresponds to TRBD1 (5 bases). Trimming left V 6 bases short and J 4 bases short, with 16 bases between. CDR1 is MNHEY and CDR2 is SVGAGI in the germline V gene. CDR3 length: 15 residues. The CDR3 here is CASSPAGGFNQPQHF. For the CDR3, the DNA is TGTGCCAGCAGCCCCGCGGGGGGGTTTAATCAGCCCCAGCATTTT.

The chain carries TRBV20-1 and TRBJ2-3; 12 bases agree with TRBD1. The CDR3 spans 15 residues. Germline lookup yields CDR1 DFQATT and CDR2 SNEGSKA (reference sequence). CDR3 sequence reads: CSLFPGQGAVDTQYF. For the CDR3, the DNA is TGCAGCCTTTTCCCGGGACAGGGGGCGGTGGATACGCAGTATTTT.

This clonotype was seen a few times. The V gene is TRBV9, the J gene TRBJ2-1, with D possibly matching TRBD2 (5 bases). V lost 0 bases, J lost 0 bases, and 19 bases lay in between. CDR1 and CDR2 from the germline V gene are SGDLS and YYNGEE. The CDR3 is 19 residues long. The CDR3 here is CASSVVQSSSGISYNEQFF. The CDR3 DNA reads TGTGCCAGCAGCGTAGTTCAGTCTTCCTCCGGGATCTCCTACAATGAGCAGTTCTTC.

This clonotype turned up a few times. The rearrangement links TRBV7-2 to TRBJ2-1; D not resolved. CDR3 length: 12 amino acids. Deletions cut 2 bases from V and 8 bases from J, with 7 bases between. Germline V gene lookup returns CDR1 SGHTA and CDR2 FQGNSA. In DNA form, the CDR3 reads TGTGCCAGCAGCTTAACCTCCCATGAGCAGTTCTTC. Protein product: CASSLTSHEQFF.

This sequence joins TRBV6-5 and TRBJ2-7; 8 bases line up with TRBD1. V shed 6 bases, J shed 3 bases, and the junction held 7 bases outside the gene matches. Germline assignment: CDR1 MNHEY and CDR2 SVGAGI. The CDR3 is 14 amino acids. CDR3 bases: TGTGCCAGCAGCCCCGCGGACAGGGACTACGAGCAGTACTTC. This gives the protein CASSPADRDYEQYF.

The genes are TRBV7-2 and TRBJ2-4; the D is unclear. Trimming removed 1 base at V and 14 bases at J, with 15 bases between. The CDR3 is made up of 13 amino acids. Germline V gene lookup returns CDR1 SGHTA and CDR2 FQGNSA. The CDR3 loop reads CASSLDRRKSEYF. CDR3 bases: TGTGCCAGCAGCTTAGATAGAAGGAAAAGCGAGTACTTC.

This clonotype was found once. The chain links TRBV7-2 to TRBJ2-1, with D unclear. This CDR3 is 13 amino acids long. V lost 6 bases and J 8 bases, leaving 14 bases between the germline ends. Germline CDR1 reads SGHTA; CDR2 reads FQGNSA. CDR3 DNA sequence: TGTGCCAGCAGGCAACAGCAGGCTCATGAGCAGTTCTTC. Protein sequence: CASRQQQAHEQFF.

The chain recombines TRBV27 with TRBJ2-7; the match to TRBD2 covers 11 bases. The V segment lost 4 bases and the J segment 0 bases; nucleotides outside the gene matches: 11. Per germline, CDR1 MNHEY and CDR2 SMNVEV (reference sequence). This CDR3 contains 18 residues. CDR3 nucleotides: TGTGCCAGCAGTTCTCATACTGGACTAGCGGGTTTCTCCTACGAGCAGTACTTC. Its protein product is CASSSHTGLAGFSYEQYF.

This clonotype was observed a few times. The chain links TRBV7-9 to TRBJ2-7; 11 nucleotides align to TRBD2. There are 16 residues in the CDR3. V dropped 4 bases and J dropped 4; count of bases not matched to a gene: 9. Per germline, CDR1 SEHNR and CDR2 FQNEAQ (reference sequence). CDR3 sequence: CASSSRGGLAAYEQYF. The CDR3 bases are TGTGCCAGCAGCTCGCGGGGGGGACTAGCGGCGTACGAGCAGTACTTC.

CDR3 in amino acids: CASSPLAQGSYNEQFF. In DNA form, the CDR3 reads TGTGCCAGCAGTCCTCTAGCGCAGGGGTCCTACAATGAGCAGTTCTTC. V usage is TRBV27 and J usage is TRBJ2-1; D may match TRBD1 or TRBD2 (6 bases each). The CDR3 spans 16 residues. Germline V gene data show CDR1 as MNHEY and CDR2 as SMNVEV (reference sequence). V lost 5 bases, J lost 1 base, and 15 bases lay in between.

The chain employs TRBV7-9 and TRBJ2-2, with 8 bases that match TRBD1. The CDR3 sequence is 17 residues long. Germline CDR1 SEHNR, CDR2 FQNEAQ (reference sequence). Losses at the gene ends were 7 bases for V and 1 base for J; bases not matched to a gene: 11. CDR3 in amino acids: CASTDLAGTGNTGELFF. DNA of the CDR3: TGTGCCAGCACCGATCTAGCCGGGACAGGGAACACCGGGGAGCTGTTTTTT.

The gene calls are TRBV28 and TRBJ2-6; weak D call: TRBD2 (5 bases). There are 14 residues in the CDR3. The V and J ends lost 6 bases and 4 bases respectively, with 10 bases between them. Germline V lookup: CDR1 MDHEN, CDR2 SYDVKM. CDR3 loop: CASRYTGGANVLTF. DNA for the CDR3: TGTGCCAGCAGGTACACGGGAGGGGCCAACGTCCTGACTTTC.

The sample holds a few counts of this clonotype. The V and J genes are TRBV27 and TRBJ1-5; D uncertain. CDR3 length: 17 amino acids. Germline CDR1 and CDR2: MNHEY and SMNVEV (reference sequence). V lost 3 bases, J lost 0 bases, and 15 bases lay in between. CDR3 amino acids: CASSFAGSTYSNQPQHF. CDR3 DNA: TGTGCCAGCAGTTTTGCGGGCAGCACCTATAGCAATCAGCCCCAGCATTTT.

The V call is TRBV24-1, the J call TRBJ1-1; possible D gene TRBD1, 6 bases. Between the trimmed V and J ends, which lost 1 base and 6 bases, there was a span of 8 bases. This CDR3 region has 13 residues. Germline CDR1 is KGHDR and CDR2 is SFDVKD. The CDR3 nucleotides read TGTGCCACCAGTGATTTCAGGGGTTCTGAAGCTTTCTTT. It codes for CATSDFRGSEAFF.

This clonotype came up a few times. The chain is built from TRBV7-2 and TRBJ1-6, with D tentatively TRBD1 (5 bases). Looked up from germline, CDR1 is SGHTA and CDR2 is FQGNSA. Trimming removed 4 bases at V and 4 bases at J, with 11 bases between. This CDR3 contains 15 residues. CDR3 protein: CASSSRDGYNSPLHF. CDR3 nucleotide sequence: TGTGCCAGCAGCTCCCGGGACGGATATAATTCACCCCTCCACTTT.

This clonotype was seen only once. This chain uses TRBV6-5 with TRBJ2-6; either TRBD1 or TRBD2 may fit D (5 bases each). CDR1 is MNHEY, CDR2 SVGAGI, per germline. The CDR3 length is 18 residues. Trimming left V 4 bases short and J 2 bases short, with 18 bases between. The CDR3 is CASSSRGGGDAGANVLTF. The CDR3 region has the DNA TGTGCCAGCAGTTCTCGAGGTGGGGGAGACGCTGGGGCCAACGTCCTGACTTTC.

The V call is TRBV7-2, the J call TRBJ2-2; 8 bases match TRBD1. This CDR3 contains 13 residues. CDR1 is SGHTA, CDR2 FQGNSA, per germline. The trim removed 3 bases at V and 9 bases at J, leaving 3 bases unmatched. The DNA for the CDR3 is TGTGCCAGCAGCTTGGACAGGGCTTGGGAGCTGTTTTTT. Its translation is CASSLDRAWELFF. The whole variable domain, filled in from reference TRBV7-2 and TRBJ2-2, reads GAGVSQSPSNKVTEKGKDVELRCDPISGHTALYWYRQSLGQGLEFLIYFQGNSAPDKSGLPSDRFSAERTGGSVSTLTIQRTQQEDSAVYLCASSLDRAWELFFGEGSRLTVL.

Concerning this clonotype itself: This likely comes from a read error, as the CDR3 has no conserved phenylalanine or tryptophan at its end. DNA of the CDR3: TGTGCCATCATGTCCGATACAGGAAGATACAATGAGCAGTTCTTA. As protein: CAIMSDTGRYNEQFL. The rearrangement joins TRBV10-3 to TRBJ2-1; tentative D call: TRBD1 (5 bases). Trimming left V 7 bases short and J 4 bases short, with 17 bases between. This CDR3 is built from 15 residues. CDR1 is ENHRY, CDR2 SYGVKD, per germline.

The J gene is TRBJ2-3, the V gene TRBV5-1; 7 bases align to TRBD1. Germline lookup yields CDR1 SGHRS and CDR2 YFSETQ. The length of the CDR3 is 18 residues. V shed 3 bases, J shed 2 bases, and the junction held 15 bases outside the gene matches. The CDR3 DNA reads as TGCGCCAGCAGCTCAGCGACCTTACCGGGACAGCACACAGATACGCAGTATTTT. Translated, it gives CASSSATLPGQHTDTQYF.

The chain recombines TRBV20-1 with TRBJ2-1, with D possibly being TRBD2 (5 bases). The CDR3 loop spans 16 amino acids. The V gene's germline CDR1 is DFQATT and CDR2 SNEGSKA (reference sequence). V lost 0 bases and J 0 bases, leaving 12 bases between the germline ends. The CDR3 sequence: CSARDLEGSSYNEQFF. DNA of the CDR3: TGCAGTGCTAGAGATCTTGAGGGAAGCTCCTACAATGAGCAGTTCTTC.

This chain links TRBV24-1 with TRBJ2-5; D is uncertain. The J call may be incorrect, as the DNA end agrees better with TRBJ2-7. Germline lookup yields CDR1 KGHDR and CDR2 SFDVKD. The CDR3 extends over 12 amino acids. The CDR3 loop reads CATSDLTSEQYF. DNA of the CDR3: TGTGCCACCAGTGATTTGACCTCCGAGCAGTACTTC.

This clonotype is a singleton in its sample. This chain links TRBV5-1 with TRBJ2-1; 13 nucleotides align to TRBD2. Germline assignment: CDR1 SGHRS and CDR2 YFSETQ. After removal of 4 bases from V and 5 bases from J, the junction contained 3 bases not matched to a gene. The CDR3 is 15 amino acids. CDR3 sequence: CASSEGTSGDNEQFF. The CDR3, as DNA: TGCGCCAGCAGCGAAGGGACTAGCGGGGACAATGAGCAGTTCTTC.

This clonotype was observed a handful of times. The chain has TRBV10-3 and TRBJ1-2, with 7 positions matching TRBD1. V dropped 0 bases and J dropped 10; count of bases not matched to a gene: 5. This CDR3 is 13 amino acids long. Germline CDR1 reads ENHRY; CDR2 reads SYGVKD. The CDR3 protein is CAISESGQQVYTF. DNA of the CDR3: TGTGCCATCAGTGAGTCGGGACAGCAGGTCTACACCTTC.